In its sample, the clone carrying this TCR beta chain was seen once. A junction end diverges from the germline sequence, so it may reflect a read error. This sample is drawn from a study of CD8+CD57+ T cells in acquired aplastic anemia. Overall study: The sorted CD4+ and CD8+ cells yielded an average about 3.5 ug of DNA.

The CDR3 covers 18 residues. CDR1 and CDR2 (germline): SGHAT, FQDESV (reference sequence). It was genomic DNA that served as the template for profiling TCR beta VDJ and CDR3. TCRdb processed the reads anew with MiXCR; each CDR3 protein has one entry. Among under 250,000 distinct CDR3 sequences, 34% were seen once, and the ten largest hold 0.9% to 1.2%. Sample: sorted CD4+, CD8+, or CD8+CD57+ T cells (not recorded which) from PBMCs. This sequence joins TRBV11-1 and TRBJ1-3, with D hard to call. This receptor was obtained from a human donor in good health, serving as a control. The CDR3 DNA reads TGTGCCAGCAGCCTAGGGAGTGGCGGAGGATTCTCTGGAAACACCACATATTTT. This sequence encodes CASSLGSGGGFSGNTTYF.